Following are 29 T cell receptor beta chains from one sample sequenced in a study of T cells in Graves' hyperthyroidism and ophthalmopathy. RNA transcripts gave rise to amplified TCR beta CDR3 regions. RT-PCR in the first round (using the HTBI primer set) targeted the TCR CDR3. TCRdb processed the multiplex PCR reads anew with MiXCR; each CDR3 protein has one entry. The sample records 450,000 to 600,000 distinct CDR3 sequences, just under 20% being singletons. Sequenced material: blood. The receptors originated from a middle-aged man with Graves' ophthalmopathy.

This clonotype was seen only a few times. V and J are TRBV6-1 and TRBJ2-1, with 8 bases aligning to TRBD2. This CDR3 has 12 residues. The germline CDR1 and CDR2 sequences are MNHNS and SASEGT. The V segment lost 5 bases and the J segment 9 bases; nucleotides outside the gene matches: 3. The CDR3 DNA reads TGTGCCAGCAGTTTCGGGGGGGGTGAGCAGTTCTTC. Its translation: CASSFGGGEQFF.

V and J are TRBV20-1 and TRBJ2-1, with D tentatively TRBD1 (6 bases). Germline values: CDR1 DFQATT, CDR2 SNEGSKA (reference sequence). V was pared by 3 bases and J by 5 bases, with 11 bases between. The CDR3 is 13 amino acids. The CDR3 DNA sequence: TGCAGTGCTAGCCTGACAGGAAACAATGAGCAGTTCTTC. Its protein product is CSASLTGNNEQFF.

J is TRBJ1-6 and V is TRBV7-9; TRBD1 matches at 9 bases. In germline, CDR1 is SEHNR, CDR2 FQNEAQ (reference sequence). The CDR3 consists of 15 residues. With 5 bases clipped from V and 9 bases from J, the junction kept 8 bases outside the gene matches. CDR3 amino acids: CASSRIGQGSSPLHF. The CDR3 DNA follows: TGTGCCAGCAGCCGAATTGGACAGGGGAGTTCACCCCTCCACTTT.

The chain's CDR3 is CASSSRAFRENEQFF. CDR3 bases: TGCGCCAGCAGCAGCAGGGCCTTTCGAGAAAATGAGCAGTTCTTC. J is TRBJ2-1 and V is TRBV5-1; tentative D call: TRBD1 (5 bases). Germline V lookup: CDR1 SGHRS, CDR2 YFSETQ. This CDR3 spans 15 amino acids. Trimming took 4 bases from V and 7 from J, leaving 18 bases between them.

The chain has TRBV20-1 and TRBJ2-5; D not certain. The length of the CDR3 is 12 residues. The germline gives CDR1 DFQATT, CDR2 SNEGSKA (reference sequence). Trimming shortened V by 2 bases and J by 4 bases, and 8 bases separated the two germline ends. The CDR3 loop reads CSARRTRETQYF. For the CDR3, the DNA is TGCAGTGCTAGACGGACGCGAGAGACCCAGTACTTC.

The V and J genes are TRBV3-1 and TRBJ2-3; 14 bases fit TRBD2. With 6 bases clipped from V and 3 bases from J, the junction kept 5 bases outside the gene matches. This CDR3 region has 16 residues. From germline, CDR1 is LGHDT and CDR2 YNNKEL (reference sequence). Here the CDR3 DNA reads TGTGCCAGCAGTCGGACTAGCGGGAGGAGAACAGATACGCAGTATTTT. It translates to CASSRTSGRRTDTQYF.

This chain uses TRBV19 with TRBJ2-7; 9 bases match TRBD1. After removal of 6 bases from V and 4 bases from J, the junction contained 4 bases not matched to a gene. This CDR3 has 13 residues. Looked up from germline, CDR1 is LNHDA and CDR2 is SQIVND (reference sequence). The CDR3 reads CASSDRGEYEQYF. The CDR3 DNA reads TGTGCCAGTAGCGACAGGGGGGAGTACGAGCAGTACTTC.

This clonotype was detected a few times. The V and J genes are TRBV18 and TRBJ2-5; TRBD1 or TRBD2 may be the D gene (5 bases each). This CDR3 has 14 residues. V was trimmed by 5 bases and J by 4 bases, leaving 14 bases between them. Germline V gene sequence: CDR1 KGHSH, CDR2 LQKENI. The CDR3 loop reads CASSVGDAGETQYF. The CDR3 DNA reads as TGTGCCAGCTCAGTCGGGGACGCCGGAGAGACCCAGTACTTC.

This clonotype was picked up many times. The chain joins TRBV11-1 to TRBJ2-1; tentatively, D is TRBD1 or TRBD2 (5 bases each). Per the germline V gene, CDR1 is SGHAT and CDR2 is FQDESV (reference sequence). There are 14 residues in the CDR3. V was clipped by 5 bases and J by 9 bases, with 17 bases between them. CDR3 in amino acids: CASSLPTGGVEQFF. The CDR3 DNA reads TGTGCCAGCAGCCTACCCACAGGAGGCGTTGAGCAGTTCTTC.

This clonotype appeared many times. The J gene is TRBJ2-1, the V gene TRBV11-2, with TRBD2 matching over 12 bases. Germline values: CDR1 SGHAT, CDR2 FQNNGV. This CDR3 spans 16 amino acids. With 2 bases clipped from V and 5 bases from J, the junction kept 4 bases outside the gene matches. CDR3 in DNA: TGTGCCAGCAGCTTACGACTAGCGGGAGCTCACAATGAGCAGTTCTTC. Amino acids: CASSLRLAGAHNEQFF.

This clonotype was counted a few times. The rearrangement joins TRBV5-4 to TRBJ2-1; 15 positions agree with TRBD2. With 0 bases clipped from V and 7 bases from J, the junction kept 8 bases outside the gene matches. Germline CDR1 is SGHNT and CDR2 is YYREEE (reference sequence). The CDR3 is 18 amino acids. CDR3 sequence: CASSLARTSGGARNEQFF. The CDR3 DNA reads TGTGCCAGCAGCTTGGCCAGGACTAGCGGGGGGGCTAGGAATGAGCAGTTCTTC.

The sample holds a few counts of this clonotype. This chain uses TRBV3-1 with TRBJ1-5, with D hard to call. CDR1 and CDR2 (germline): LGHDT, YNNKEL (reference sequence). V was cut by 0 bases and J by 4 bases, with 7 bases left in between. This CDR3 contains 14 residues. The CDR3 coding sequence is TGTGCCAGCAGCCAAGAGTCTAGGAATCAGCCCCAGCATTTT. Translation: CASSQESRNQPQHF.

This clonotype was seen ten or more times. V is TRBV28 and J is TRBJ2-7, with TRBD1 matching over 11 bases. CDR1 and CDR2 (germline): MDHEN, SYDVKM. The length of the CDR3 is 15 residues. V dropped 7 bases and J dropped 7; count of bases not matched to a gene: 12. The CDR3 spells CASNRGTGGFKEQYF. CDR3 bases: TGTGCCAGCAATAGGGGGACAGGGGGTTTCAAAGAGCAGTACTTC.

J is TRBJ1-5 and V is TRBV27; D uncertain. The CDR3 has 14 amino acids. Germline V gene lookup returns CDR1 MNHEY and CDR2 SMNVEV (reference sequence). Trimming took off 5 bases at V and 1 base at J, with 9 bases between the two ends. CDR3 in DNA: TGTGCCAGCAGTATCGGGTACAGCAATCAGCCCCAGCATTTT. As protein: CASSIGYSNQPQHF.

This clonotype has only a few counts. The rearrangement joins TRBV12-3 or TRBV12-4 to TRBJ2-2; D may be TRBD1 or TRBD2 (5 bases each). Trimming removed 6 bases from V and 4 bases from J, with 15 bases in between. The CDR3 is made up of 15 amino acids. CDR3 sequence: CASRLLGDRTGELFF. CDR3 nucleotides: TGTGCCAGCAGACTCCTGGGGGACCGCACCGGGGAGCTGTTTTTT.

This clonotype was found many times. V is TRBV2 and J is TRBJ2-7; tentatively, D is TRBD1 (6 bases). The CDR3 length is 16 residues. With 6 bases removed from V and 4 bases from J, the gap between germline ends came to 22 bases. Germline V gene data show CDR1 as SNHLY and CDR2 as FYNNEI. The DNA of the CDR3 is TGTGCCAGCAGCGCCCCACGACAGGAGCTAGAATACGAGCAGTACTTC. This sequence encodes CASSAPRQELEYEQYF.

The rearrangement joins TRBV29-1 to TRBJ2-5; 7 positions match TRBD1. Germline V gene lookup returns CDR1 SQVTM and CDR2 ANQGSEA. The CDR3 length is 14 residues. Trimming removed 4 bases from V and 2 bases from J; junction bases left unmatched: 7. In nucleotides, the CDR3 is TGCAGCGTTGCTGACAGGGCCACTCAAGAGACCCAGTACTTC. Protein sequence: CSVADRATQETQYF.

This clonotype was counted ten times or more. CDR3: CASSYSKGHQANQPQHF. The CDR3 DNA is TGTGCCAGCAGTTACTCGAAAGGGCATCAGGCCAATCAGCCCCAGCATTTT. This chain uses TRBV6-2 or TRBV6-3 with TRBJ1-5; D uncertain. CDR1 is MNHEY and CDR2 is SVGEGT in the germline V gene. V was cut by 0 bases and J by 3 bases, with 15 bases left in between. The CDR3 is made up of 17 amino acids.

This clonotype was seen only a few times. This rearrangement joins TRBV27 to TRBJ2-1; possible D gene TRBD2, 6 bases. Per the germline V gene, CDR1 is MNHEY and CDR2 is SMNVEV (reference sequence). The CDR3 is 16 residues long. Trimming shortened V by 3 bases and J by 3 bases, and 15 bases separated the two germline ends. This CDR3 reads CASSFRGAGLYNEQFF. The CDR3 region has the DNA TGTGCCAGCAGTTTTCGAGGAGCGGGTCTCTACAATGAGCAGTTCTTC.

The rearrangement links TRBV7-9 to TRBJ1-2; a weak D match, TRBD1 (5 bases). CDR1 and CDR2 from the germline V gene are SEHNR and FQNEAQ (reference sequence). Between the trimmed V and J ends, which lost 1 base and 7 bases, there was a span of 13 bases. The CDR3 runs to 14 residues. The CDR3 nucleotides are TGTGCCAGCAGCTTAGGAGGGGAGACAGTTGGCTACACCTTC. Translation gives CASSLGGETVGYTF.

As DNA, the CDR3 is TGTGCCAGTAGTATTACTAGCTCTTGGAGCAATCAGCCCCAGCATTTT. Amino acids: CASSITSSWSNQPQHF. The rearrangement joins TRBV19 to TRBJ1-5; D call uncertain. The CDR3 extends over 16 amino acids. Per the germline V gene, CDR1 is LNHDA and CDR2 is SQIVND (reference sequence). The V end was cut by 3 bases, the J end by 1 base, with 13 bases between. Full variable domain (missing parts from reference TRBV19 and TRBJ1-5): DGGITQSPKYLFRKEGQNVTLSCEQNLNHDAMYWYRQDPGQGLRLIYYSQIVNDFQKGDIAEGYSVSREKKESFPLTVTSAQKNPTAFYLCASSITSSWSNQPQHFGDGTRLSIL.

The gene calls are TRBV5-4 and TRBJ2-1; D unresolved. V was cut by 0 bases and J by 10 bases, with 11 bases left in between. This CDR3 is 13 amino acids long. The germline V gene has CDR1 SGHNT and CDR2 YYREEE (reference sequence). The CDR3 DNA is TGTGCCAGCAGCTTGGCGGGCAGAGAGGAGCAGTTCTTC. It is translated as CASSLAGREEQFF.

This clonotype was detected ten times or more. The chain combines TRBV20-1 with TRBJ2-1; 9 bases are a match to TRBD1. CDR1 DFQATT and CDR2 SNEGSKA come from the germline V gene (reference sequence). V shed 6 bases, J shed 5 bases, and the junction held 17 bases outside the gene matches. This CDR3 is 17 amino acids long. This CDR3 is CSAHAPFTGGANNEQFF. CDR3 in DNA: TGCAGTGCCCACGCCCCCTTTACAGGGGGCGCGAACAATGAGCAGTTCTTC.

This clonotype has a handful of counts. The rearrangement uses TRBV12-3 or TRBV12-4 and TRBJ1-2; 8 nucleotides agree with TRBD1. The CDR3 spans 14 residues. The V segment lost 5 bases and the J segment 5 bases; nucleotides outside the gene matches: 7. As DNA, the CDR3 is TGTGCCAGCAGTAAGACAGGGGTAGGGTATGGCTACACCTTC. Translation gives CASSKTGVGYGYTF.

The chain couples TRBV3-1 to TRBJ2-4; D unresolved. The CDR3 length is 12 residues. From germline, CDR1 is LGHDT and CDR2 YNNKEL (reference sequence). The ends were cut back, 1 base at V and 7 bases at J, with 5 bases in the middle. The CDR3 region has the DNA TGTGCCAGCAGCCAAGGTGAGAACATTCAGTACTTC. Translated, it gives CASSQGENIQYF.

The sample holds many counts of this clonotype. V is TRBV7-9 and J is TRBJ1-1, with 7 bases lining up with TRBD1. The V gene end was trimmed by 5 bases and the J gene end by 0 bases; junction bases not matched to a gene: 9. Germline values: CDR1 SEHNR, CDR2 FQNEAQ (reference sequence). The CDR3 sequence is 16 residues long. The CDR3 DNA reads TGTGCCAGCAGCCCCACAGGGGCCCCCATGAACACTGAAGCTTTCTTT. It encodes CASSPTGAPMNTEAFF.

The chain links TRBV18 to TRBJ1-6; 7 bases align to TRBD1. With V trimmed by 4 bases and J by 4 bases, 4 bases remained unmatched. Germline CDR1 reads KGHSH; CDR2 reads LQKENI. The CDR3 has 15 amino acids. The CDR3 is CASSQAGQYNSPLHF. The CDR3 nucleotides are TGTGCCAGCTCACAAGCGGGACAGTATAATTCACCCCTCCACTTT.

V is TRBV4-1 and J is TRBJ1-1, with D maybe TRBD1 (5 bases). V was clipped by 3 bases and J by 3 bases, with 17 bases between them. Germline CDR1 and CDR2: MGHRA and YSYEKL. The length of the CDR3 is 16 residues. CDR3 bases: TGCGCCAGCAGCCACCCGTCCCAGGGTGGGCACACTGAAGCTTTCTTT. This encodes CASSHPSQGGHTEAFF.

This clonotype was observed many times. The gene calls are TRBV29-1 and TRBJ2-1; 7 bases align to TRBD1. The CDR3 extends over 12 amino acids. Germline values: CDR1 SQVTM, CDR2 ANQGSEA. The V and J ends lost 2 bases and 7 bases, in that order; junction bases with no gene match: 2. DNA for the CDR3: TGCAGCGTTGAACACAGGGGTAATGAGCAGTTCTTC. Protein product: CSVEHRGNEQFF.